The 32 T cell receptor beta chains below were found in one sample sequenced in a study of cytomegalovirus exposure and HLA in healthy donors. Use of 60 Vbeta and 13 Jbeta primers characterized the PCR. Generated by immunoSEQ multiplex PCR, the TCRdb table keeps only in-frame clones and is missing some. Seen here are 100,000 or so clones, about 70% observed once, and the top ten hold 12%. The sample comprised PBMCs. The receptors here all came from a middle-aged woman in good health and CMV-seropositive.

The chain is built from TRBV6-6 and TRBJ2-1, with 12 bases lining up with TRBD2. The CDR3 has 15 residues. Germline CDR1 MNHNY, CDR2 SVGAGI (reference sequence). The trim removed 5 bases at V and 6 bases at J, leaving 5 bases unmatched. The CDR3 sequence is CASSELAGGSNEQFF. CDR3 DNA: TGTGCCAGCAGTGAGCTAGCGGGGGGGAGCAATGAGCAGTTCTTC.

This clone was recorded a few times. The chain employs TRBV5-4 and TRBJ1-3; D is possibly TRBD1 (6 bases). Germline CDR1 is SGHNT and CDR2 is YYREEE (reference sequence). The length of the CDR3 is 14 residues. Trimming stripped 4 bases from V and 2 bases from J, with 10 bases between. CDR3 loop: CASSQNRAGNTIYF. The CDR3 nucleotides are TGTGCCAGCAGCCAAAACAGGGCTGGAAACACCATATATTTT.

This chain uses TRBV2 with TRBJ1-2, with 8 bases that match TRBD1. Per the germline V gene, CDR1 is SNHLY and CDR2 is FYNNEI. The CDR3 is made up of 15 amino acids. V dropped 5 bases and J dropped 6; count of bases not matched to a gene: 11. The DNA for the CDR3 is TGTGCCAGCAGTATATTGACAGGGGCCTATCATGGCTACACCTTC. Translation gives CASSILTGAYHGYTF.

The CDR3 sequence is CASSSDRGKAEAFF. CDR3 coding DNA: TGTGCCAGCAGCTCGGACAGGGGTAAAGCTGAAGCTTTCTTT. This chain links TRBV11-2 with TRBJ1-1; 9 positions match TRBD1. This CDR3 comprises 14 residues. Trimming cost V 4 bases and J 6 bases; bases outside gene matches: 6. The germline gives CDR1 SGHAT, CDR2 FQNNGV.

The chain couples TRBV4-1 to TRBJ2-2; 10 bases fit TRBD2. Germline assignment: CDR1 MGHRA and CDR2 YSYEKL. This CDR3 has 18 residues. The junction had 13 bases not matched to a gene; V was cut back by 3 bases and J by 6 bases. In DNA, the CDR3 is TGCGCCAGCAGCCATACCTACGGGACTAGCGAGGGGGCCGGGGAGCTGTTTTTT. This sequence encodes CASSHTYGTSEGAGELFF.

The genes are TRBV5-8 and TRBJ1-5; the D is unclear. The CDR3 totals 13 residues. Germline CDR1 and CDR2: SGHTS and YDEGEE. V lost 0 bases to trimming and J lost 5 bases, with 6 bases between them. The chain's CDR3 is CASSLDTYQPQHF. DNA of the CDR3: TGTGCCAGCAGCTTGGACACCTATCAGCCCCAGCATTTT.

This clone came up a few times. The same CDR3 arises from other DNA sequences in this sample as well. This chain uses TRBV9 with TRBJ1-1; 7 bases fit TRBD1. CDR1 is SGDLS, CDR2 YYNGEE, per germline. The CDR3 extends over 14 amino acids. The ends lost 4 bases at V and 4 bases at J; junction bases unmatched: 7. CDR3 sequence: CASSYTGDGTEAFF. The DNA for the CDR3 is TGTGCCAGCAGCTATACAGGGGACGGCACTGAAGCTTTCTTT.

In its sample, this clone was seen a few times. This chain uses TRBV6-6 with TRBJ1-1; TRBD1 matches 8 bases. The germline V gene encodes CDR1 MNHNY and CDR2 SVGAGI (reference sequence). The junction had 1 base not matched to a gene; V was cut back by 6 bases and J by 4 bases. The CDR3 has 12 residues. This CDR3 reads CASRTGGTEAFF. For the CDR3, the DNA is TGTGCCAGCAGAACAGGGGGCACTGAAGCTTTCTTT.

The CDR3 region is CASRGQFYEQYF. CDR3 DNA: TGCGCCAGCAGGGGACAGTTCTACGAGCAGTACTTC. The chain combines TRBV5-1 with TRBJ2-7; 7 positions match TRBD1. The germline CDR1 and CDR2 sequences are SGHRS and YFSETQ. The trim removed 5 bases at V and 3 bases at J, leaving 2 bases unmatched. The CDR3 is made up of 12 amino acids.

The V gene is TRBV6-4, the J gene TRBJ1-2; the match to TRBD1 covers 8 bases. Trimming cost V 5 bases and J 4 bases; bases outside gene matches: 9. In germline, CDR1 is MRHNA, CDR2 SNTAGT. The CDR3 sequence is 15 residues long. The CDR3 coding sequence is TGTGCCAGCAGTCCCTGGACAGGGACCTCCTATGGCTACACCTTC. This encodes CASSPWTGTSYGYTF.

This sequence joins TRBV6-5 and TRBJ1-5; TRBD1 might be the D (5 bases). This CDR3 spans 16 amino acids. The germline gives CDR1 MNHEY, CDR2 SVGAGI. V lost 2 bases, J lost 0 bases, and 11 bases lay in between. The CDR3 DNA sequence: TGTGCCAGCAGTTACCCTAGACAGCCTAGCAATCAGCCCCAGCATTTT. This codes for CASSYPRQPSNQPQHF.

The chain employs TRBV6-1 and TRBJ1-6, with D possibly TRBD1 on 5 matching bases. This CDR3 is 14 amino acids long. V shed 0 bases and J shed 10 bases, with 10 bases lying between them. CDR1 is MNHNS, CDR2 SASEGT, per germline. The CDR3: CASSEARDPSPLHF. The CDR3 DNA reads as TGTGCCAGCAGTGAAGCGCGGGACCCCTCACCCCTCCACTTT.

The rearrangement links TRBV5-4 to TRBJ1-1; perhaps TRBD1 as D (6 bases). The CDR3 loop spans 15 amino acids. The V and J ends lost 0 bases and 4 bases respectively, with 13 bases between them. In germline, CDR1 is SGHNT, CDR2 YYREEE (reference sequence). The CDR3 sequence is CASSLDQGIGTEAFF. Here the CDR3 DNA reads TGTGCCAGCAGCTTGGATCAGGGGATAGGCACTGAAGCTTTCTTT.

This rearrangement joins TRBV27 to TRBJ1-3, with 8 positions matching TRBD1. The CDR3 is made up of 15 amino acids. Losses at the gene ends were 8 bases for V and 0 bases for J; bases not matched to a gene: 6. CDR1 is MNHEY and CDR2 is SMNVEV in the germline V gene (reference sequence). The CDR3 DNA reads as TGTGCCAGCGGCAGACAGGGGCCCTCTGGAAACACCATATATTTT. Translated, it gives CASGRQGPSGNTIYF.

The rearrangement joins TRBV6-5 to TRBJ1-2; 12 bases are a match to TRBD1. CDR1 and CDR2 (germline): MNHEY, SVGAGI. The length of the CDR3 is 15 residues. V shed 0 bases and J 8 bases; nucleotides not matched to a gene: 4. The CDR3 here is CASSYSGTGGPGYTF. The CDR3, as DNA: TGTGCCAGCAGTTACTCGGGGACAGGGGGCCCGGGCTACACCTTC.

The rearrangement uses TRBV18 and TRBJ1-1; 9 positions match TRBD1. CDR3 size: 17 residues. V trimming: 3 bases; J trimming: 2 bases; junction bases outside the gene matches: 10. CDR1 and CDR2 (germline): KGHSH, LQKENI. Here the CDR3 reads CASSPVPAGQGNTEAFF. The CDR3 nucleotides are TGTGCCAGCTCACCTGTCCCCGCGGGACAGGGTAACACTGAAGCTTTCTTT.

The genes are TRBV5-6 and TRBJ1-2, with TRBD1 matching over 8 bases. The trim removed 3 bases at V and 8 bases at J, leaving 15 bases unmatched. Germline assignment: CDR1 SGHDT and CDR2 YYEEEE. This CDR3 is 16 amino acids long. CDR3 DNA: TGTGCCAGCAGCTCCGCCGATGGACAGGGAAGATTAGGCTACACCTTC. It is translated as CASSSADGQGRLGYTF.

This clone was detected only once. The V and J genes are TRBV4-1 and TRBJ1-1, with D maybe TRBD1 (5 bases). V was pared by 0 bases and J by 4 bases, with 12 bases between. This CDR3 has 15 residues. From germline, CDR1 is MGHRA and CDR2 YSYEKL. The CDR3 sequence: CASSQDRAGPTEAFF. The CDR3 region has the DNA TGCGCCAGCAGCCAAGATCGGGCAGGGCCCACTGAAGCTTTCTTT.

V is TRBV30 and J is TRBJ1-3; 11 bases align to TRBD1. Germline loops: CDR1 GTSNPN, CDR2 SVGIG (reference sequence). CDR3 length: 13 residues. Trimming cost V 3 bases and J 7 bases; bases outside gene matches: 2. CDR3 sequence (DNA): TGTGCCTGGAGGGGACAGGGGGTCAACACCATATATTTT. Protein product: CAWRGQGVNTIYF.

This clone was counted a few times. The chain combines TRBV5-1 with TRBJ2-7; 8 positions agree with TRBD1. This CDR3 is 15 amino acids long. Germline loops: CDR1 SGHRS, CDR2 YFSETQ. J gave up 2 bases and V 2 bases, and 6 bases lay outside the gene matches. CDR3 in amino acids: CASSFGGQAPYEQYF. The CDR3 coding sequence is TGCGCCAGCAGCTTCGGGGGACAGGCCCCCTACGAGCAGTACTTC.

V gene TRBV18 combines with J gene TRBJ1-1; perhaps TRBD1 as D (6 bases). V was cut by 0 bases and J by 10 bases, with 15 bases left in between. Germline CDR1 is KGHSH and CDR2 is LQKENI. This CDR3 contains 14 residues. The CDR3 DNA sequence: TGTGCCAGCTCACCACCCGGGACACCCAGGGGAGCTTTCTTT. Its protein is CASSPPGTPRGAFF.

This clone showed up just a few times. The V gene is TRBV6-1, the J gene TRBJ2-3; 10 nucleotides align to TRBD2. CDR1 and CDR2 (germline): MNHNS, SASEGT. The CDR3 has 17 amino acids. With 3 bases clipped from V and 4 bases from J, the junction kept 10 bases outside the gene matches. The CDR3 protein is CASSDLSSGGWADTQYF. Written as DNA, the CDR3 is TGTGCCAGCAGTGATCTTTCTAGCGGGGGATGGGCAGATACGCAGTATTTT.

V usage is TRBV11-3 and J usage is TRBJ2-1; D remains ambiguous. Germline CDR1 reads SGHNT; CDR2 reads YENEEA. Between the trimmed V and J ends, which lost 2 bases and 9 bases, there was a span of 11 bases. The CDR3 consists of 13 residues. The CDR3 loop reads CASSLLTTGEQFF. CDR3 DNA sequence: TGTGCCAGCAGCTTACTGACGACTGGTGAGCAGTTCTTC.

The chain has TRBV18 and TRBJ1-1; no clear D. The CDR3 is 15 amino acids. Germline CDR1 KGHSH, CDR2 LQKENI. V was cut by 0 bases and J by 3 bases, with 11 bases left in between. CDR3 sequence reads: CASSPPSGVDTEAFF. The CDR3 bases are TGTGCCAGCTCACCACCATCCGGAGTGGACACTGAAGCTTTCTTT.

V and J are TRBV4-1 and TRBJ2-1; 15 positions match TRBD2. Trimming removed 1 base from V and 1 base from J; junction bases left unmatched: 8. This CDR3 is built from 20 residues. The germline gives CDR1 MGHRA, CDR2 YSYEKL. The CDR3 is CASSQVPGLAGGGSYNEQFF. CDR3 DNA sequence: TGCGCCAGCAGCCAAGTACCGGGACTAGCGGGGGGAGGGTCCTACAATGAGCAGTTCTTC.

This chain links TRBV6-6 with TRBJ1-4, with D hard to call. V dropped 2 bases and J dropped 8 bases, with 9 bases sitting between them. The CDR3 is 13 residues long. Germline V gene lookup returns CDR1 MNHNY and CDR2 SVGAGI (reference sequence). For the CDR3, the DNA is TGTGCCAGCAGTTACCTCTGGCGGGAAAAACTGTTTTTT. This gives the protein CASSYLWREKLFF.

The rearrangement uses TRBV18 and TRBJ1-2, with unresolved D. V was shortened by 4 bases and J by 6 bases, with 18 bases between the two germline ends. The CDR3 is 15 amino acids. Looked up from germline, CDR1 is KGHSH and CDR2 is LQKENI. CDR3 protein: CASSRRVSSQDGYTF. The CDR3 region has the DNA TGTGCCAGCTCACGGAGGGTATCAAGCCAGGATGGCTACACCTTC.

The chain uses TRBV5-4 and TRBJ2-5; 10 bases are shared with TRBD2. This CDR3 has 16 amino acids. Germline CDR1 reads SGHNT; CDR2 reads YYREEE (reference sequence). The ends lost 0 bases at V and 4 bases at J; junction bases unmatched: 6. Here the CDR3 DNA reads TGTGCCAGCAGCTTGGCACGAGTAGCGGGGGGAGAGACCCAGTACTTC. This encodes CASSLARVAGGETQYF.

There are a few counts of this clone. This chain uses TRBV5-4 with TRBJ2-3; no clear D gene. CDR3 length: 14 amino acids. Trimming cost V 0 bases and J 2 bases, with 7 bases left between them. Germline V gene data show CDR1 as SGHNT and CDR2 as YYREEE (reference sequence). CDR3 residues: CASSLEEYTDTQYF. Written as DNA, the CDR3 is TGTGCCAGCAGCTTGGAGGAGTACACAGATACGCAGTATTTT.

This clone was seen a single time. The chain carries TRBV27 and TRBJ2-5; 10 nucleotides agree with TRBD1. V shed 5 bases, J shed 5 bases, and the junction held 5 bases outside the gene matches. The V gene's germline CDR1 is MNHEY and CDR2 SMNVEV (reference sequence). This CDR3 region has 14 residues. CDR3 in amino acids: CASSRDRGRETQYF. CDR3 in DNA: TGTGCCAGCAGTCGGGACAGGGGAAGGGAGACCCAGTACTTC.

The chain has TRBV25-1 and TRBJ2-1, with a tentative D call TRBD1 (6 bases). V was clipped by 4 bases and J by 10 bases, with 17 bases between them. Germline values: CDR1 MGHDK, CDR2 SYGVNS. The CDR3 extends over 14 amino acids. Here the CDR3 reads CASSASHRAPEQFF. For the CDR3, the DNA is TGTGCCAGCAGTGCGTCCCACAGGGCCCCAGAGCAGTTCTTC.

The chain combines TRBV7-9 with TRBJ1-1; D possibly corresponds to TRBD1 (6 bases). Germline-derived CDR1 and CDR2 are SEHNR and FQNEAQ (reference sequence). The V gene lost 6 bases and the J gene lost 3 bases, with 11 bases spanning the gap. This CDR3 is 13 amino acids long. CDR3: CASSPQGDTEAFF. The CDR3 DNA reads TGTGCCAGCAGTCCACAGGGTGACACTGAAGCTTTCTTT.